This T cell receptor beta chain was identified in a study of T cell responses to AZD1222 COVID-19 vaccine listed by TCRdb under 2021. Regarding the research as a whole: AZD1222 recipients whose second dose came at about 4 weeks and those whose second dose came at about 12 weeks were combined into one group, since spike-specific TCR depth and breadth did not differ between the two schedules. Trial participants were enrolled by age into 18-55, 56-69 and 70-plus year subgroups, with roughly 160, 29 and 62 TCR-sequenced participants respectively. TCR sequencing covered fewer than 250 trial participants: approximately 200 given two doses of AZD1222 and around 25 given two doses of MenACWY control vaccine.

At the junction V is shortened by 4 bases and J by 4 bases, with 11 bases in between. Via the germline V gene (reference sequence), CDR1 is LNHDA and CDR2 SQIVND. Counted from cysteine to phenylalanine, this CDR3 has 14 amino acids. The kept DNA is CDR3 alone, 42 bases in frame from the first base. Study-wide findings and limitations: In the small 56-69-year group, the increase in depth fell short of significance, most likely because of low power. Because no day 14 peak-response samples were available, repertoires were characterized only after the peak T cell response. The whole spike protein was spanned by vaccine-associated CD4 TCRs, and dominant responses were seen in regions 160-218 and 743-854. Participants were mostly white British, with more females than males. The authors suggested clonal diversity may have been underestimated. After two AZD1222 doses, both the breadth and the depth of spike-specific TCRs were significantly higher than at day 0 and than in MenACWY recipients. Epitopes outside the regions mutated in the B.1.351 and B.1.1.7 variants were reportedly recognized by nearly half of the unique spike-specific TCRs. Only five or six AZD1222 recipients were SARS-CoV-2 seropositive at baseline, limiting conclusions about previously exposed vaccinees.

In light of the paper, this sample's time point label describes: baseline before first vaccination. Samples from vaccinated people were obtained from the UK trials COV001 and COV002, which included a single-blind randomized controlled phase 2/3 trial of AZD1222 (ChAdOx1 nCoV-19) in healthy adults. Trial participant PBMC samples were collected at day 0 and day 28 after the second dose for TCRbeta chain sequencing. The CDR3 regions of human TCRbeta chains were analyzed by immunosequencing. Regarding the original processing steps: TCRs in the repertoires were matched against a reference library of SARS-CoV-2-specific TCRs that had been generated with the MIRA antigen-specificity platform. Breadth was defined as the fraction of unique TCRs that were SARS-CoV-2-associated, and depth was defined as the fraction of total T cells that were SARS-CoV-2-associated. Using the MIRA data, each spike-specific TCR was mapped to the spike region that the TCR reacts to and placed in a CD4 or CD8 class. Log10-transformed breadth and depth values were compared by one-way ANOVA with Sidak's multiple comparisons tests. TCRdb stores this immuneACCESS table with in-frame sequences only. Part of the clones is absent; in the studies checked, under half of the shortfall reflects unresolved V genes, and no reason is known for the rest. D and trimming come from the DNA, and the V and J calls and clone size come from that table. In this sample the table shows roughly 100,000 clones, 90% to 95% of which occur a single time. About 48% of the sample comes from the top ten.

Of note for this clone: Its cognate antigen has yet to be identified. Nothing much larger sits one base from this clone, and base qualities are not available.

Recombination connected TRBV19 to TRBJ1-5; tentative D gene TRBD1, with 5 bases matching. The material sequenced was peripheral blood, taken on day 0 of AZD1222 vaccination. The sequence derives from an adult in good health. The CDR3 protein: CASSTGTGNQPQHF. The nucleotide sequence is TGTGCCAGTAGTACTGGGACTGGGAATCAGCCCCAGCATTTT.